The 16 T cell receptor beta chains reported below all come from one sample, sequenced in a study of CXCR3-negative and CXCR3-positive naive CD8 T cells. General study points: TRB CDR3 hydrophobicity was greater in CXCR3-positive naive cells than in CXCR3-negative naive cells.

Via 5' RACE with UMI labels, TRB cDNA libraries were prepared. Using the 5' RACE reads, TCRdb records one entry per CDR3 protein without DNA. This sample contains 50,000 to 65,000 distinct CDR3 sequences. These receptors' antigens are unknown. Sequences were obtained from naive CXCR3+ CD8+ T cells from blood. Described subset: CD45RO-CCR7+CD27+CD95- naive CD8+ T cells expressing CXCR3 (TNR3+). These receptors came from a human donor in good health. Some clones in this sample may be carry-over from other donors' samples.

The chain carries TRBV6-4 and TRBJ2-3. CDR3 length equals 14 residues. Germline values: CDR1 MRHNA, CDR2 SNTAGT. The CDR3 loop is CASSEGHGTDTQYF.

The CDR3 loop reads CASSQDLTAAGENIQYF. V is TRBV14 and J is TRBJ2-4; TCRdb selects TRBD1, and the lack of DNA leaves this call unchecked. From germline, CDR1 is SGHDN and CDR2 FVKESK. The CDR3 is 17 amino acids. The whole variable domain, filled in from reference TRBV14 and TRBJ2-4, reads EAGVTQFPSHSVIEKGQTVTLRCDPISGHDNLYWYRRVMGKEIKFLLHFVKESKQDESGMPNNRFLAERTGGTYSTLKVQPAELEDSGVYFCASSQDLTAAGENIQYFGAGTRLSVL.

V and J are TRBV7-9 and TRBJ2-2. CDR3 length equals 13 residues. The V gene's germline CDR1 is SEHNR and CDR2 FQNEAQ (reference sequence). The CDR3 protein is CASSPLGTGELFF.

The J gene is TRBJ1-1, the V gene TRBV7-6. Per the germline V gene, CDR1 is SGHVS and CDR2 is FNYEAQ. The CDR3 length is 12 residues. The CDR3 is CASSPMNTEAFF.

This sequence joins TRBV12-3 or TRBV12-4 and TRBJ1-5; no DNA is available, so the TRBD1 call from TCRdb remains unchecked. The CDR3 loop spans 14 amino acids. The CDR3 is CASSSTGPGQPQHF.

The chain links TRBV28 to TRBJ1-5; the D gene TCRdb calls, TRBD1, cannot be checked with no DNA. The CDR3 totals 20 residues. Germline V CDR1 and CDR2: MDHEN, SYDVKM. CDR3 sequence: CASSYPDGVKSLSGIPPQHF.

This CDR3 is CASSHGQGSYNEQFF. V usage is TRBV6-5 and J usage is TRBJ2-1; with no DNA, the TCRdb D assignment of TRBD1 cannot be verified. Per the germline V gene, CDR1 is MNHEY and CDR2 is SVGAGI. The CDR3 consists of 15 residues.

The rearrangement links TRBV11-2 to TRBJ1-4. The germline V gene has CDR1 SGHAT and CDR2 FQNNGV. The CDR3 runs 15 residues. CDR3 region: CASSLAPALNEKLFF.

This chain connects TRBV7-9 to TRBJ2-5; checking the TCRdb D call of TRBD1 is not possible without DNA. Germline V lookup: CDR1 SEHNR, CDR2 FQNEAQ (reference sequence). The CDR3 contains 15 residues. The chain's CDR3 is CASTHPGDKQETQYF.

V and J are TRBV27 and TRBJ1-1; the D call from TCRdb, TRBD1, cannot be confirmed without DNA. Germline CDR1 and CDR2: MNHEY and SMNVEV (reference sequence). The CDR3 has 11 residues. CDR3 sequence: CASYGGTEAFF.

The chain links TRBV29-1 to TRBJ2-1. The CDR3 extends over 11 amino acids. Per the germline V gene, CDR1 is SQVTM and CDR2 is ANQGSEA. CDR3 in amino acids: CSAEDYNEQFF.

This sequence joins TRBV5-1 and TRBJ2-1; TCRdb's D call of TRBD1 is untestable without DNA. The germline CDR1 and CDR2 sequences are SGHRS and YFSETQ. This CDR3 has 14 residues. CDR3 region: CASIPGQGYNEQFF.

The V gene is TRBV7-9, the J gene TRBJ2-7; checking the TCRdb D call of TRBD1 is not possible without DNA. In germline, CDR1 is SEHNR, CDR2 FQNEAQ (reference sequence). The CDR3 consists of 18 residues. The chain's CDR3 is CASSPPSGGPHPYYEQYF.

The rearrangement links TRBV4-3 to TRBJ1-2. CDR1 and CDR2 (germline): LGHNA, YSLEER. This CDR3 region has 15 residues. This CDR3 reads CASSPSEGIHYGYTF.

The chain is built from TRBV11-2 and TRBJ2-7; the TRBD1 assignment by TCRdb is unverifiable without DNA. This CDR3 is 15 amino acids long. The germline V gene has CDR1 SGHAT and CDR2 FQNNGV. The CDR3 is CASSSSRDWDYEQYF.

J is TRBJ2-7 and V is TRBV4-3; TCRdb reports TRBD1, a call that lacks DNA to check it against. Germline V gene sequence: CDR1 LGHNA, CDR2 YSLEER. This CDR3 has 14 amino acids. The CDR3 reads CASSQTGAHYEQYF.